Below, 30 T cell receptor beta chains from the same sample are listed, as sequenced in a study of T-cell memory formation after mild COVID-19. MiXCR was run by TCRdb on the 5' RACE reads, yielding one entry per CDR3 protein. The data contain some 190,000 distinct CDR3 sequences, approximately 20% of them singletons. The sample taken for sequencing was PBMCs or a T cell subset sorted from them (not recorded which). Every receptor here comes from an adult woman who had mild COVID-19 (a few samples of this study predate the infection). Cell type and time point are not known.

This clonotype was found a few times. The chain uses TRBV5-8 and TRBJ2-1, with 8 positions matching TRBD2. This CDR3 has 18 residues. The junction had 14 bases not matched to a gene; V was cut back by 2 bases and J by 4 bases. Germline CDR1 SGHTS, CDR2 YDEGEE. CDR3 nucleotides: TGTGCCAGCAGCTTCATTATATCGGGAGGGCCCGGGTACAATGAGCAGTTCTTC. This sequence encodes CASSFIISGGPGYNEQFF.

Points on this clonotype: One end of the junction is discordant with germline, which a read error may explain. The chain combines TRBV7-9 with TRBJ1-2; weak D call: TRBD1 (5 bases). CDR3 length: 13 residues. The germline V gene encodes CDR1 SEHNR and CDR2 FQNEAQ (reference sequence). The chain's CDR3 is CASSPGPPYGYTF. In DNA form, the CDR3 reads TGTGCAAGCAGCCCGGGACCTCCCTATGGCTACACCTTC.

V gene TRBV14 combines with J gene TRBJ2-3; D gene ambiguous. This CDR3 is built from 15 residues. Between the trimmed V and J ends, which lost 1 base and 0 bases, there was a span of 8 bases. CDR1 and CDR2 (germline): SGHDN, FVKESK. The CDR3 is CASSQVGHSTDTQYF. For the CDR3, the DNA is TGTGCCAGCAGCCAAGTAGGGCATAGCACAGATACGCAGTATTTT.

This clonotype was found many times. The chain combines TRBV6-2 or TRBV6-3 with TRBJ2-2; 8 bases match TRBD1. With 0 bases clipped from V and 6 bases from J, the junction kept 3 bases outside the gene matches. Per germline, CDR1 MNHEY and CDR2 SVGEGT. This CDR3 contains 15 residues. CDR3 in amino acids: CASSYSTQGAGELFF. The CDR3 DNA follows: TGTGCCAGCAGTTACTCGACACAGGGGGCCGGGGAGCTGTTTTTT.

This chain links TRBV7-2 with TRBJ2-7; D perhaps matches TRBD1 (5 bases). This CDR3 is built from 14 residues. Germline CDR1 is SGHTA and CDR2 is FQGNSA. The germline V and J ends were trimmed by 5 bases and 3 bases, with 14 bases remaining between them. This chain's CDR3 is CASSPGFTGYEQYF. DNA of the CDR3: TGTGCCAGCAGCCCAGGGTTCACTGGCTACGAGCAGTACTTC. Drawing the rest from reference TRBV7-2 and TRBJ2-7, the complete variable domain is GAGVSQSPSNKVTEKGKDVELRCDPISGHTALYWYRQSLGQGLEFLIYFQGNSAPDKSGLPSDRFSAERTGGSVSTLTIQRTQQEDSAVYLCASSPGFTGYEQYFGPGTRLTVT.

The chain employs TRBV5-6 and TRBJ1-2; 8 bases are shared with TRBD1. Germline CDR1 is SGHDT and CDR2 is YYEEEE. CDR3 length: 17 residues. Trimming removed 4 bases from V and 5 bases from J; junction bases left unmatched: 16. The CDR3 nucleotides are TGTGCCAGCAGCCCCGGACAGGGCGGCCAATCGTGGTATGGCTACACCTTC. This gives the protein CASSPGQGGQSWYGYTF.

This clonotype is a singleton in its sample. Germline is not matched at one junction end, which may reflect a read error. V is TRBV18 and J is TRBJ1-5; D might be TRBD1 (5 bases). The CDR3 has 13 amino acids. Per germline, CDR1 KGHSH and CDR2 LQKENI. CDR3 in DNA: TGTGCCAGCTCACCCACGGGGGATCAGCCCGAGCATTTT. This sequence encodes CASSPTGDQPEHF.

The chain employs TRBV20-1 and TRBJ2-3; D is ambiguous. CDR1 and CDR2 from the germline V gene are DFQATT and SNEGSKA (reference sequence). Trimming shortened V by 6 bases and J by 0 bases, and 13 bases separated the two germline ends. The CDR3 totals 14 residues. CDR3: CSARPVLSTDTQYF. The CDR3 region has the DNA TGCAGTGCCAGACCCGTCCTTAGCACAGATACGCAGTATTTT.

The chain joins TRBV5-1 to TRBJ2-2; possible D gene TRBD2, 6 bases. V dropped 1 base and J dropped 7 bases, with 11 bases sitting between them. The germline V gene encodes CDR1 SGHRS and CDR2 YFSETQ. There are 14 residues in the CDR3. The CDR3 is CASSLRAGSGELFF. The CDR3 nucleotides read TGCGCCAGCAGCTTGAGGGCGGGAAGCGGGGAGCTGTTTTTT.

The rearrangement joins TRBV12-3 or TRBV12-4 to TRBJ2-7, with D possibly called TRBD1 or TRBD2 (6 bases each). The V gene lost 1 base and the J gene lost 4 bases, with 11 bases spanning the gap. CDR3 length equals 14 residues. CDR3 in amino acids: CASSLVWGAYEQYF. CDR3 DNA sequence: TGTGCCAGCAGTTTAGTTTGGGGGGCGTACGAGCAGTACTTC.

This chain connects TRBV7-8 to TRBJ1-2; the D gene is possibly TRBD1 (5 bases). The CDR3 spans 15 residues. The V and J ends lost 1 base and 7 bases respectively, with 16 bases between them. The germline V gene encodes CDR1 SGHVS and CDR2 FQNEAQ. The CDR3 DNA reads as TGTGCCAGCAGCTTAGGAGCGTCCGGGGGAGGTGGCTACACCTTC. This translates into CASSLGASGGGGYTF.

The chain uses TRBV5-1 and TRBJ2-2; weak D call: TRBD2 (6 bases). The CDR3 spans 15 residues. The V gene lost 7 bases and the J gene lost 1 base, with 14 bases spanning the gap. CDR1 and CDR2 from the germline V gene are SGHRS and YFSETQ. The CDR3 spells CASRSVGGNTGELFF. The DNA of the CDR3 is TGCGCCAGCCGCTCCGTCGGGGGGAACACCGGGGAGCTGTTTTTT.

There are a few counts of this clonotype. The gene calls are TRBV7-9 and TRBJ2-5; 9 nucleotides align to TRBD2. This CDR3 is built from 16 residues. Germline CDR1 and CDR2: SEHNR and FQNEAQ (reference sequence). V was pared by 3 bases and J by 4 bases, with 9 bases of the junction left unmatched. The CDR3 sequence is CASSFRREGLGETQYF. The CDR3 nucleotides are TGTGCCAGCAGCTTCCGGCGGGAGGGACTTGGAGAGACCCAGTACTTC.

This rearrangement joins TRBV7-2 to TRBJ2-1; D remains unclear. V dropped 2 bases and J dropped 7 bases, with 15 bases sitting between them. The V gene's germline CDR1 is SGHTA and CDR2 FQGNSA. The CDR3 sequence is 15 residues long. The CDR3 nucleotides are TGTGCCAGCAGCTTAATCCCCCTAAGTCCTAATGAGCAGTTCTTC. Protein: CASSLIPLSPNEQFF.

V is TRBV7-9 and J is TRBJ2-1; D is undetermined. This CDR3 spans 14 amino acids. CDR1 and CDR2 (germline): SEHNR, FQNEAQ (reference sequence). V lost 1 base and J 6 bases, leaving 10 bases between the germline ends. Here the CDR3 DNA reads TGTGCCAGCAGCTTAGTGTCCACGGTCAATGAGCAGTTCTTC. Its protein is CASSLVSTVNEQFF.

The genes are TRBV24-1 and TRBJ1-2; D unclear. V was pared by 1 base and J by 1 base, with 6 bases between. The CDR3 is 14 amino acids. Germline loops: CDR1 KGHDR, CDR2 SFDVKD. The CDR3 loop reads CATSDLAVNYGYTF. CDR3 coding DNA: TGTGCCACCAGTGATTTAGCGGTTAACTATGGCTACACCTTC.

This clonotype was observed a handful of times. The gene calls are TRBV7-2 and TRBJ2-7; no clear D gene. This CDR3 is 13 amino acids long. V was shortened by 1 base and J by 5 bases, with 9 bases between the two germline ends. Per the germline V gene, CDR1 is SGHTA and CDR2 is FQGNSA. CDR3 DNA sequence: TGTGCCAGCAGCTTAGAAAGGATGGACGAGCAGTACTTC. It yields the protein CASSLERMDEQYF.

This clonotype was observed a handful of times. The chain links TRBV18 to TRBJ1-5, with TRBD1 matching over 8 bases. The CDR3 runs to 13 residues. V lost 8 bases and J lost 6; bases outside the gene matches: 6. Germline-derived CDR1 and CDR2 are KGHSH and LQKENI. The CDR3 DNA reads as TGTGCCAGCACGCCCCAGGGGGCTCAGCCCCAGCATTTT. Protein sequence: CASTPQGAQPQHF.

The CDR3, as DNA: TGTGCCACCAGCAGCCCCGGGACTACGCCCCAGTATTTT. Its protein is CATSSPGTTPQYF. The rearrangement joins TRBV15 to TRBJ2-3, with 7 nucleotides matching TRBD2. J gave up 12 bases and V 3 bases, and 9 bases lay outside the gene matches. The CDR3 spans 13 residues. Per the germline V gene, CDR1 is LNHNV and CDR2 is YYDKDF (reference sequence).

CDR3 sequence: CASSVVQGGSRNTEAFF. The CDR3 nucleotides read TGTGCCAGCAGCGTCGTCCAGGGGGGGTCCAGGAACACTGAAGCTTTCTTT. The J gene is TRBJ1-1, the V gene TRBV9; 7 bases map to TRBD1. The CDR3 has 17 residues. In germline, CDR1 is SGDLS, CDR2 YYNGEE. Trimming took 2 bases from V and 1 from J; bases not matched to a gene: 11.

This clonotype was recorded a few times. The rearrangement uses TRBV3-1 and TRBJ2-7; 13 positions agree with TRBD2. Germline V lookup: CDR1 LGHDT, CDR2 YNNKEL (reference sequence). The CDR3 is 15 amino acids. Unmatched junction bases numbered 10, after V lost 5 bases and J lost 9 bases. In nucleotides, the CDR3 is TGTGCCAGCAGCACTACTGGGACTAGCGGGAACGGGCAGTACTTC. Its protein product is CASSTTGTSGNGQYF.

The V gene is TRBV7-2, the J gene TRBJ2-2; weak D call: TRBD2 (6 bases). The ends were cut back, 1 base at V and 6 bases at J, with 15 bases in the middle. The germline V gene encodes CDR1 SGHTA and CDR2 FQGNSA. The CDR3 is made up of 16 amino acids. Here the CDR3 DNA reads TGTGCCAGCAGCTTAGGCCGGGGGACCTTCGCCGGGGAGCTGTTTTTT. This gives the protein CASSLGRGTFAGELFF.

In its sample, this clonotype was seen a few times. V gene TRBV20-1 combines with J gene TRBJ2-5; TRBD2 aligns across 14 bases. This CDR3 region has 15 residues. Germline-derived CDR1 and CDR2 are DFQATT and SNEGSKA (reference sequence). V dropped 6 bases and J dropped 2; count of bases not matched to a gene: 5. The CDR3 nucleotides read TGCAGTGCCCGGACTAGCGGGAGGCGGCAAGAGACCCAGTACTTC. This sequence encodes CSARTSGRRQETQYF.

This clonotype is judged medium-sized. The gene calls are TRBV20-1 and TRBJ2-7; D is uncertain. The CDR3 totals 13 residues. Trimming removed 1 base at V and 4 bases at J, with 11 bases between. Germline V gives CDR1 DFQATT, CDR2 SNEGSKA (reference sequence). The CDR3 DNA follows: TGCAGTGCTAGAGGGTCCTACATTTACGAGCAGTACTTC. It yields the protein CSARGSYIYEQYF.

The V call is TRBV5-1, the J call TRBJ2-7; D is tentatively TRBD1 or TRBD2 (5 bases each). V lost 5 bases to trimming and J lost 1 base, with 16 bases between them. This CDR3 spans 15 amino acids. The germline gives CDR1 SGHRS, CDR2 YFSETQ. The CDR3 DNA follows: TGCGCCAGCAGAAAGGGACCCACCGGGTCCTACGAGCAGTACTTC. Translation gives CASRKGPTGSYEQYF. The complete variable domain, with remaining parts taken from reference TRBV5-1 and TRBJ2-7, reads KAGVTQTPRYLIKTRGQQVTLSCSPISGHRSVSWYQQTPGQGLQFLFEYFSETQRNKGNFPGRFSGRQFSNSRSEMNVSTLELGDSALYLCASRKGPTGSYEQYFGPGTRLTVT.

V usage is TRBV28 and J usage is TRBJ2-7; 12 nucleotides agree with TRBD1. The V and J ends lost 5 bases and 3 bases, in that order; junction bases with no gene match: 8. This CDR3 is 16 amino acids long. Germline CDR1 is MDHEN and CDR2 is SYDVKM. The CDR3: CASSPTGQGALYEQYF. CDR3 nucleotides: TGTGCCAGCAGTCCCACGGGACAGGGGGCTCTCTACGAGCAGTACTTC.

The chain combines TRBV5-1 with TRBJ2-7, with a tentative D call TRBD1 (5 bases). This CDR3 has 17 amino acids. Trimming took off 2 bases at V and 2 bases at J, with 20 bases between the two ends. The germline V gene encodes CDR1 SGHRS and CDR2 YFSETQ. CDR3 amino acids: CASSLGPPTVITYEQYF. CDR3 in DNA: TGCGCCAGCAGCTTAGGCCCTCCGACAGTGATAACCTACGAGCAGTACTTC. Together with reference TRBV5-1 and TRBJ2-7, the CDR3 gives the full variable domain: KAGVTQTPRYLIKTRGQQVTLSCSPISGHRSVSWYQQTPGQGLQFLFEYFSETQRNKGNFPGRFSGRQFSNSRSEMNVSTLELGDSALYLCASSLGPPTVITYEQYFGPGTRLTVT.

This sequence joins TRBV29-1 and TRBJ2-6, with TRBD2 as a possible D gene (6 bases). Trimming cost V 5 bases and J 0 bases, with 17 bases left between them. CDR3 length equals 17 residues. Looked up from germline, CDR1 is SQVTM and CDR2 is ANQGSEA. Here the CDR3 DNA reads TGCAGCGTTAGAAAGGTTGCGGGGAGCTCTGGGGCCAACGTCCTGACTTTC. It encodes CSVRKVAGSSGANVLTF.

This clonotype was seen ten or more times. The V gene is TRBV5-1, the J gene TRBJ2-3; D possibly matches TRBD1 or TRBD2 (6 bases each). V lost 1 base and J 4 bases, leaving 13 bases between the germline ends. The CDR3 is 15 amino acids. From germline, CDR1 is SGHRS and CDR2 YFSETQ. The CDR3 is CASSLMRDTADTQYF. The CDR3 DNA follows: TGCGCCAGCAGCTTGATGCGGGACACCGCAGATACGCAGTATTTT.

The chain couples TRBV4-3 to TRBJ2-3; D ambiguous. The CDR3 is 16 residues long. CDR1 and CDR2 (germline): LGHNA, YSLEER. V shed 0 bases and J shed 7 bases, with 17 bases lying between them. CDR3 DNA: TGCGCCAGCAGCCAAGAATTCCTGGGCCTTTTTCATACGCAGTATTTT. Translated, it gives CASSQEFLGLFHTQYF.